This T cell receptor (beta chain) was identified during a study of vaccination effects on CD4 cells after COVID-19. This CDR3 spans 12 amino acids. The germline CDR1 and CDR2 sequences are GTSNPN and SVGIG (reference sequence). Trimming shortened V by 3 bases and J by 6 bases, and 11 bases separated the two germline ends. Sequenced by immunoSEQ multiplex PCR; TCRdb stores in-frame clones only, minus some. The sample consists of roughly 14,000 clones, about 72% of them appearing once. This clone is deemed medium-sized. Its specificity is not known. Ahead of sequencing, the ViraFEST assay grew antigen-specific CD4+ T cells using viral peptide pools. Following 10 days of culture, CD4+ T cells were isolated. All study participants received two doses of BNT162b2 or mRNA-1273 vaccine. Among the vaccine recipients, none had a prior SARS-CoV-2 infection, and nucleocapsid antibodies were negative. Half of the medium was exchanged for IL-2 medium on both days 3 and 7.

The receptor comes from a human donor who received a COVID-19 vaccine. The genes are TRBV30 and TRBJ1-2; TRBD1 might be the D (5 bases). This sample comprised CD4+ T cells from PBMCs cultured with SARS-CoV-2 spike peptides, obtained after COVID-19 vaccination. The CDR3 region is CAWSTRGHGYTF. The CDR3 DNA reads as TGTGCCTGGAGCACACGGGGACATGGCTACACCTTC.